A selection of T cell receptor beta chains follows, all from one sample in a study of T cells in Graves' hyperthyroidism and ophthalmopathy. TCRdb reprocessed the multiplex PCR reads via MiXCR and lists one record per CDR3 protein. The sample lists some 320,000 distinct CDR3 sequences; roughly 15% were seen once. Sequences were obtained from blood. The origin of the receptors is a woman between 40 and 55 years old with Graves' ophthalmopathy. CDR3s include the opening cysteine and the closing phenylalanine or tryptophan. The D gene is left open where the match is weak. A row's size may be missing; if present it is once, few, many or a size class.

D gene,V gene,J gene,clone size,CDR3 protein,CDR3 DNA
TRBD2,TRBV28,TRBJ2-2,many,CASSSSRLAGGPRTGELFF,TGTGCCAGCAGTTCGAGTCGACTAGCGGGAGGGCCAAGGACCGGGGAGCTGTTTTTT
TRBD1,TRBV2,TRBJ1-1,many,CASSEGTGYRPENTEAFF,TGTGCCAGCAGTGAAGGGACAGGGTACCGACCGGAGAACACTGAAGCTTTCTTT
-,TRBV7-8,TRBJ2-1,many,CASSRLPRSSYNEQFF,TGTGCCAGCAGCCGTTTACCCAGGAGCTCCTACAATGAGCAGTTCTTC
-,TRBV6-1,TRBJ1-1,many,CASNGQANTEAFF,TGTGCCAGCAATGGACAAGCGAACACTGAAGCTTTCTTT
TRBD1,TRBV14,TRBJ1-4,-,CASSHRQGRHHNEKLFF,TGTGCCAGCAGCCACAGACAGGGGAGACATCATAATGAAAAACTGTTTTTT
-,TRBV7-2,TRBJ1-5,many,CASSLGDQLSNQPQHF,TGTGCCAGCAGCTTGGGCGACCAACTTAGCAATCAGCCCCAGCATTTT
TRBD2,TRBV18,TRBJ2-5,-,CASSPGLAGGTQYF,TGTGCCAGCTCACCCGGACTAGCGGGAGGGACCCAGTACTTC
-,TRBV5-1,TRBJ1-2,few,CASSPNPQGFKGHDGYTF,TGCGCCAGCAGCCCGAACCCCCAGGGGTTTAAGGGCCACGATGGCTACACCTTC
TRBD1,TRBV30,TRBJ2-1,few,CAWGQGRGNEQFF,TGTGCCTGGGGACAGGGGCGCGGGAATGAGCAGTTCTTC
-,TRBV27,TRBJ1-4,-,CASSGGHKLFF,TGTGCCAGCAGCGGAGGGCATAAACTGTTTTTT
TRBD2,TRBV13,TRBJ2-1,many,CASSTSEVGEQFF,TGTGCCAGCAGCACTAGCGAAGTGGGAGAGCAGTTCTTC
-,TRBV7-9,TRBJ2-5,many,CASTKSLETQYF,TGTGCCAGCACCAAAAGTCTTGAGACCCAGTACTTC
TRBD1,TRBV5-1,TRBJ2-7,-,CASQGQAAYEQYF,TGCGCCAGCCAGGGACAGGCGGCCTACGAGCAGTACTTC
-,TRBV3-1,TRBJ2-1,few,CASSYSGPPKNEQFF,TGTGCCAGCAGCTATTCCGGGCCCCCTAAAAATGAGCAGTTCTTC
-,TRBV5-5,TRBJ2-2,-,CASSRDGVMAGELFF,TGTGCCAGCAGCCGGGACGGAGTAATGGCCGGGGAGCTGTTTTTT
TRBD2,TRBV4-1,TRBJ2-2,few,CASSQDSIGTSYTGELFF,TGCGCCAGCAGCCAAGATTCGATTGGGACTAGCTACACCGGGGAGCTGTTTTTT
TRBD2,TRBV29-1,TRBJ2-7,many,CSVEVSGTYEQYF,TGCAGCGTTGAAGTAAGCGGGACCTACGAGCAGTACTTC
TRBD1,TRBV5-5,TRBJ1-2,few,CASSLQGRYGYTF,TGTGCCAGCAGCTTACAGGGGAGGTATGGCTACACCTTC
-,TRBV28,TRBJ1-1,few,CASSPYDKFTEAFF,TGTGCCAGCAGTCCGTACGACAAGTTTACTGAAGCTTTCTTT
TRBD1,TRBV12-3/TRBV12-4,TRBJ2-7,many,CASSGQGAYEQYF,TGTGCCAGCAGTGGACAGGGGGCCTACGAGCAGTACTTC
-,TRBV6-1,TRBJ1-1,many,CASSERWNSRNTEAFF,TGTGCCAGCAGTGAAAGGTGGAACAGCCGTAACACTGAAGCTTTCTTT
TRBD2,TRBV29-1,TRBJ2-6,few,CSVEGRTRTSSGANVLTF,TGCAGCGTTGAAGGCAGAACCAGGACTAGCTCTGGGGCCAACGTCCTGACTTTC
-,TRBV10-3,TRBJ1-2,many,CAISEAFTGRDGYTF,TGTGCCATCAGTGAGGCCTTCACAGGTAGAGATGGCTACACCTTC
TRBD2,TRBV27,TRBJ2-1,few,CASRAGLAEFYNEQFF,TGTGCCAGCAGGGCCGGACTAGCGGAGTTCTACAATGAGCAGTTCTTC
TRBD1,TRBV30,TRBJ1-6,-,CAWIDRALGSSYNSPLHF,TGTGCCTGGATCGACAGGGCGCTTGGAAGCTCCTATAATTCACCCCTCCACTTT
-,TRBV15,TRBJ1-1,-,CATSIGGNTNTEAFF,TGTGCCACCAGCATCGGGGGTAATACGAACACTGAAGCTTTCTTT
-,TRBV15,TRBJ1-1,many,CATSRDSLAIEAFF,TGTGCCACCAGCAGAGATTCTCTCGCGATCGAAGCTTTCTTT
-,TRBV12-3/TRBV12-4,TRBJ1-5,many,CASSPGRNQPQHF,TGTGCCAGCAGTCCCGGGCGCAATCAGCCCCAGCATTTT
TRBD2,TRBV7-9,TRBJ2-7,many,CASSQGTSGGAVFYEQYF,TGTGCCAGCAGCCAAGGGACTAGCGGGGGGGCCGTATTCTACGAGCAGTACTTC